This TCR beta chain was found in a study of CD8 T cells in Susac syndrome. TCR beta sequences were obtained from blood CD8+ and CD4+ T cells. Treatment-naive patients with stable or active relapsing-remitting disease served as multiple sclerosis controls. As to this clonotype: What it binds is unknown.

General study results and limits: As the study acknowledged, the number of individuals in its TCR sequencing and HLA analysis was relatively small.

V was trimmed by 6 bases and J by 6 bases, leaving 20 bases between them. Germline CDR1 reads DFQATT; CDR2 reads SNEGSKA (reference sequence). The CDR3 covers 15 residues. RNA totalling about 0.5 to 1 ug underwent reverse transcription with random hexamers. The TCR beta CDR3 was amplified by immunoSEQ multiplex PCR across 54 Vbeta, 13 Jbeta. MiXCR, applied by TCRdb to the immunoSEQ multiplex PCR reads, yields one record per CDR3 protein. Of 150,000 to 200,000 distinct CDR3 sequences detected, approximately 96% appear once; the ten largest clones hold 0.093%. The rearrangement links TRBV20-1 to TRBJ1-4, with unresolved D. Material for sequencing was CD4+ T cells from PBMCs. The TCR sequence derives from a human donor with multiple sclerosis. This chain's CDR3 is CSAPPPGKLDEKLFF. CDR3 in DNA: TGCAGTGCCCCACCCCCGGGGAAACTCGATGAAAAACTGTTTTTT.